The 28 T cell receptor beta chains given below trace back to one sample, sequenced in a study of cytomegalovirus exposure and HLA in healthy donors. Vbeta (60) and Jbeta (13) primers were used in the PCR. The repertoire was sequenced with immunoSEQ multiplex PCR; TCRdb's copy has only in-frame clones and lacks some. The sample yields nearly 65,000 clones, 73% seen once. The source material was PBMCs. These receptors were collected from a man in his fifties or sixties in good health and CMV-seronegative.

This clone came up a few times. The V and J genes are TRBV7-9 and TRBJ1-5; tentatively, D is TRBD1 (6 bases). The CDR3 has 14 residues. Germline CDR1 is SEHNR and CDR2 is FQNEAQ (reference sequence). The V and J ends lost 6 bases and 3 bases respectively, with 12 bases between them. CDR3 coding DNA: TGTGCCAGCAGTTCGGACAGCATCAATCAGCCCCAGCATTTT. Translation gives CASSSDSINQPQHF.

The J gene is TRBJ2-7, the V gene TRBV5-6, with 7 bases fitting TRBD2. V gave up 2 bases and J gave up 3 bases; unmatched junction bases: 5. The germline gives CDR1 SGHDT, CDR2 YYEEEE. The CDR3 sequence is 14 residues long. This CDR3 reads CASSLRTRVYEQYF. In nucleotides, the CDR3 is TGTGCCAGCAGCTTACGGACTAGGGTCTACGAGCAGTACTTC.

The table lists this clone with a few counts. The chain couples TRBV6-1 to TRBJ2-7; tentative D call: TRBD2 (6 bases). Trimming removed 2 bases at V and 12 bases at J, with 14 bases between. CDR3 length: 12 amino acids. Germline values: CDR1 MNHNS, CDR2 SASEGT. CDR3 sequence reads: CASSELGGVRYF. The CDR3 bases are TGTGCCAGCAGTGAATTGGGGGGTGTGCGGTACTTC.

The V gene is TRBV6-4, the J gene TRBJ2-1; 9 bases fit TRBD1. Looked up from germline, CDR1 is MRHNA and CDR2 is SNTAGT. Trimming removed 6 bases from V and 10 bases from J; junction bases left unmatched: 13. The CDR3 runs to 15 residues. CDR3 coding DNA: TGTGCCAGCAGAAAACAGGGGGCAACGGTGGGAGAGCAGTTCTTC. This sequence encodes CASRKQGATVGEQFF.

The chain recombines TRBV7-3 with TRBJ2-1, with a weak D call TRBD1 (6 bases). There are 15 residues in the CDR3. Germline V gene sequence: CDR1 SGHTA, CDR2 FQGTGA. Trimming removed 4 bases at V and 6 bases at J, with 16 bases between. The CDR3 loop is CASSSAGTLINEQFF. For the CDR3, the DNA is TGTGCCAGCAGCTCCGCCGGGACACTTATCAATGAGCAGTTCTTC.

Notes on this clone: Germline and junction disagree at one end, which may indicate a read error. Other nucleotide sequences from this sample produce the same CDR3. The genes are TRBV4-1 and TRBJ1-2; D not certain. CDR3 length: 15 residues. The germline V gene encodes CDR1 MGHRA and CDR2 YSYEKL. The CDR3 loop reads CASSQTPANVNGYTF. As DNA, the CDR3 is TGTGCCAGCAGCCAAACTCCCGCAAATGTGAATGGCTACACCTTC.

DNA of the CDR3: TGTGCCAGCAGCCGAGACAGGGGTCCAACTGAAGCTTTCTTT. Amino acids: CASSRDRGPTEAFF. The V gene is TRBV4-2, the J gene TRBJ1-1, with TRBD1 matching 8 bases. The germline V gene has CDR1 LGHNA and CDR2 YNFKEQ. Trimming at V came to 4 bases and at J to 5 bases, leaving 6 bases not matched to a gene. The CDR3 has 14 residues.

The rearrangement links TRBV9 to TRBJ2-2, with no clear D. The V gene's germline CDR1 is SGDLS and CDR2 YYNGEE. The CDR3 has 13 residues. Trimming left V 0 bases short and J 4 bases short, with 4 bases between. CDR3 DNA sequence: TGTGCCAGCAGCGTAGTCCGCACCGGGGAGCTGTTTTTT. Translating it yields CASSVVRTGELFF.

This clone came up a few times. The rearrangement uses TRBV5-1 and TRBJ1-2; 9 positions match TRBD1. This CDR3 has 15 residues. The germline gives CDR1 SGHRS, CDR2 YFSETQ. V was pared by 3 bases and J by 6 bases, with 9 bases of the junction left unmatched. The CDR3 coding sequence is TGCGCCAGCAGCTCAGAAACGGGACAGGGAAATGGCTACACCTTC. The encoded protein is CASSSETGQGNGYTF. The whole variable domain, filled in from reference TRBV5-1 and TRBJ1-2, reads KAGVTQTPRYLIKTRGQQVTLSCSPISGHRSVSWYQQTPGQGLQFLFEYFSETQRNKGNFPGRFSGRQFSNSRSEMNVSTLELGDSALYLCASSSETGQGNGYTFGSGTRLTVV.

V gene TRBV2 combines with J gene TRBJ2-4, with D possibly matching TRBD1 (6 bases). Trimming cost V 7 bases and J 5 bases, with 15 bases left between them. Germline CDR1 SNHLY, CDR2 FYNNEI. This CDR3 is 14 amino acids long. As DNA, the CDR3 is TGTGCCAGCAACAAGGGCAGGGGTGAAAACATTCAGTACTTC. Its protein is CASNKGRGENIQYF.

The chain couples TRBV5-1 to TRBJ2-1; the D gene is possibly TRBD2 (5 bases). CDR1 is SGHRS and CDR2 is YFSETQ in the germline V gene. The CDR3 totals 14 residues. The ends were cut back, 2 bases at V and 7 bases at J, with 13 bases in the middle. The CDR3: CASSFLANTNEQFF. CDR3 DNA: TGCGCCAGCAGCTTCCTAGCCAACACGAATGAGCAGTTCTTC.

This clone appeared once. The chain joins TRBV6-6 to TRBJ2-5, with 8 bases aligning to TRBD2. The length of the CDR3 is 15 residues. Per the germline V gene, CDR1 is MNHNY and CDR2 is SVGAGI (reference sequence). The ends lost 0 bases at V and 5 bases at J; junction bases unmatched: 5. The CDR3 loop is CASSYSGGGRETQYF. Here the CDR3 DNA reads TGTGCCAGCAGTTACTCCGGGGGGGGGAGGGAGACCCAGTACTTC.

CDR3 sequence reads: CASSLVAGGFDSPLHF. The CDR3 DNA follows: TGTGCCAGCAGCTTGGTGGCAGGGGGCTTTGATTCACCCCTCCACTTT. The chain has TRBV5-5 and TRBJ1-6; 8 bases agree with TRBD1. V lost 0 bases and J lost 8; bases outside the gene matches: 7. This CDR3 has 16 amino acids. Germline V gene data show CDR1 as SGHKS and CDR2 as YYEKEE (reference sequence).

The genes are TRBV9 and TRBJ1-5; possible D gene TRBD1, 6 bases. The CDR3 sequence is 16 residues long. The germline V gene encodes CDR1 SGDLS and CDR2 YYNGEE. V lost 3 bases and J lost 0, with 13 bases in between. DNA for the CDR3: TGTGCCAGCAGCGACCCGGACAGATATAGCAATCAGCCCCAGCATTTT. Encoded protein: CASSDPDRYSNQPQHF.

This clone was counted only a few times. The CDR3 nucleotides are TGCGCCAGCAGCTCCCTAGCGGGGACCACAGATACGCAGTATTTT. This translates into CASSSLAGTTDTQYF. The genes are TRBV5-1 and TRBJ2-3; TRBD2 matches at 9 bases. Per germline, CDR1 SGHRS and CDR2 YFSETQ. This CDR3 is 15 amino acids long. V gave up 3 bases and J gave up 2 bases; unmatched junction bases: 4.

This clone was seen only a few times. The rearrangement uses TRBV9 and TRBJ2-4, with a tentative D call TRBD2 (6 bases). The length of the CDR3 is 12 residues. Between the trimmed V and J ends, which lost 0 bases and 12 bases, there was a span of 10 bases. Germline assignment: CDR1 SGDLS and CDR2 YYNGEE. The CDR3 region is CASSVVGGSQYF. The CDR3 region has the DNA TGTGCCAGCAGCGTAGTGGGGGGAAGTCAGTACTTC. Using reference TRBV9 and TRBJ2-4 for the parts outside the CDR3, the full variable domain is DSGVTQTPKHLITATGQRVTLRCSPRSGDLSVYWYQQSLDQGLQFLIQYYNGEERAKGNILERFSAQQFPDLHSELNLSSLELGDSALYFCASSVVGGSQYFGAGTRLSVL.

The V and J genes are TRBV5-4 and TRBJ1-6; TRBD1 agrees at 9 bases. V lost 7 bases and J lost 8; bases outside the gene matches: 10. Germline-derived CDR1 and CDR2 are SGHNT and YYREEE (reference sequence). The CDR3 spans 15 residues. CDR3 DNA: TGTGCCAGCCAGCGGGACAGGGTAGCTGATTCACCCCTCCACTTT. Amino acid sequence: CASQRDRVADSPLHF.

The chain combines TRBV2 with TRBJ2-6; possibly TRBD1 for D (5 bases). CDR1 is SNHLY and CDR2 is FYNNEI in the germline V gene. V was clipped by 2 bases and J by 3 bases, with 5 bases between them. The CDR3 totals 14 residues. The CDR3 coding sequence is TGTGCCAGCAGTGAACAGGGTGGGGCCAACGTCCTGACTTTC. This gives the protein CASSEQGGANVLTF.

V usage is TRBV14 and J usage is TRBJ1-2; possibly TRBD1 for D (5 bases). The CDR3 runs 16 residues. The germline V gene has CDR1 SGHDN and CDR2 FVKESK. The ends were cut back, 3 bases at V and 5 bases at J, with 19 bases in the middle. CDR3 loop: CASSHFQGSALYGYTF. As DNA, the CDR3 is TGTGCCAGCAGCCATTTCCAGGGTTCGGCCCTTTATGGCTACACCTTC.

V and J are TRBV6-6 and TRBJ2-1; D unresolved. Trimming cost V 7 bases and J 0 bases, with 10 bases left between them. Per germline, CDR1 MNHNY and CDR2 SVGAGI (reference sequence). The CDR3 is made up of 14 amino acids. The CDR3 DNA reads TGTGCCAGCACCCCAGCGAGCTCCTACAATGAGCAGTTCTTC. It yields the protein CASTPASSYNEQFF.

This clone occurred many times. The V gene is TRBV6-1, the J gene TRBJ2-3, with 10 bases fitting TRBD1. CDR1 and CDR2 from the germline V gene are MNHNS and SASEGT. The CDR3 has 15 amino acids. Losses at the gene ends were 3 bases for V and 2 bases for J; bases not matched to a gene: 2. CDR3 sequence: CASSEGTGVTDTQYF. The CDR3, as DNA: TGTGCCAGCAGTGAGGGGACAGGGGTCACAGATACGCAGTATTTT.

This clone is medium-sized within its sample. The chain combines TRBV2 with TRBJ1-1, with D possibly being TRBD1 (6 bases). This CDR3 spans 13 amino acids. Germline V gene data show CDR1 as SNHLY and CDR2 as FYNNEI. V was clipped by 5 bases and J by 3 bases, with 10 bases between them. The CDR3 region is CASSLTGYTEAFF. The CDR3 nucleotides read TGTGCCAGCAGTCTGACAGGCTACACTGAAGCTTTCTTT.

This clone was seen once. This chain links TRBV7-8 with TRBJ1-2; D uncertain. V lost 5 bases, J lost 1 base, and 8 bases lay in between. CDR3 length equals 13 residues. Germline V CDR1 and CDR2: SGHVS, FQNEAQ. The CDR3 is CASSGDFNYGYTF. CDR3 nucleotide sequence: TGTGCCAGCAGCGGAGACTTTAACTATGGCTACACCTTC.

The table lists this clone with a few counts. In DNA, the CDR3 is TGTGCCAGCAGCCAAGATCCAGGCAGGGAAGAGACCCAGTACTTC. Protein sequence: CASSQDPGREETQYF. This rearrangement joins TRBV14 to TRBJ2-5, with D tentatively TRBD1 (5 bases). Germline loops: CDR1 SGHDN, CDR2 FVKESK. This CDR3 is 15 amino acids long. Trimming took 0 bases from V and 3 from J, leaving 11 bases between them.

This clone was counted between two and nine times. The rearrangement links TRBV5-6 to TRBJ1-2, with TRBD1 as a possible D gene (6 bases). CDR3 length: 15 residues. Germline CDR1 reads SGHDT; CDR2 reads YYEEEE. The ends were cut back, 0 bases at V and 6 bases at J, with 15 bases in the middle. This CDR3 is CASSLEGRGGHGYTF. The CDR3 DNA is TGTGCCAGCAGCTTGGAGGGCAGGGGTGGTCATGGCTACACCTTC.

The CDR3: CATSRDLGAGDGEQYF. The CDR3, as DNA: TGTGCCACCAGCAGAGATCTGGGGGCAGGGGATGGGGAGCAGTACTTC. The chain has TRBV15 and TRBJ2-7, with a weak D call TRBD1 (6 bases). Germline V lookup: CDR1 LNHNV, CDR2 YYDKDF (reference sequence). V was pared by 0 bases and J by 7 bases, with 19 bases between. CDR3 length equals 16 residues.

This clone was recorded a few times. J is TRBJ1-1 and V is TRBV27; 7 positions agree with TRBD1. V shed 5 bases, J shed 8 bases, and the junction held 5 bases outside the gene matches. The length of the CDR3 is 12 residues. The V gene's germline CDR1 is MNHEY and CDR2 SMNVEV (reference sequence). Here the CDR3 reads CASSQIQGEAFF. The CDR3 DNA reads as TGTGCCAGCAGTCAGATACAGGGGGAAGCTTTCTTT.

This sequence joins TRBV6-1 and TRBJ2-7, with 7 bases fitting TRBD1. The trim removed 5 bases at V and 4 bases at J, leaving 8 bases unmatched. This CDR3 comprises 14 residues. Germline CDR1 reads MNHNS; CDR2 reads SASEGT. The DNA for the CDR3 is TGTGCCAGCAGTAGGCAGGGACAGTTGTACGAGCAGTACTTC. Translated: CASSRQGQLYEQYF.